This TCR beta chain comes out of a study of cytomegalovirus exposure and HLA in healthy donors. Turning to this clone: Its antigen is unidentified.

PCR was performed using 60 Vbeta and 13 Jbeta primers. Method: immunoSEQ multiplex PCR; TCRdb's copy keeps in-frame clones and lacks some. Its clone listing holds fewer than 200,000 clones. Notes on the study in general: According to the study, roughly 160 TCR beta chains were cytomegalovirus-associated. Accounts indicate the classifier identified cytomegalovirus status with strong specificity and sensitivity.

Trimming removed 0 bases from V and 1 base from J; junction bases left unmatched: 9. This CDR3 spans 17 amino acids. Germline CDR1 reads SGDLS; CDR2 reads YYNGEE. The sequencing sample was made of PBMCs. The rearrangement uses TRBV9 and TRBJ1-1; 7 bases map to TRBD1. This receptor was obtained from a woman aged 55-69 years in good health and CMV-seronegative. The CDR3 bases are TGTGCCAGCAGCGTAGCCCCCCAGGGGGTTGGGAACACTGAAGCTTTCTTT. Its protein is CASSVAPQGVGNTEAFF. Supplemented by reference TRBV9 and TRBJ1-1, the full variable domain reads DSGVTQTPKHLITATGQRVTLRCSPRSGDLSVYWYQQSLDQGLQFLIQYYNGEERAKGNILERFSAQQFPDLHSELNLSSLELGDSALYFCASSVAPQGVGNTEAFFGQGTRLTVV.